This T cell receptor (beta chain) was identified in a study of blood T cell repertoires in COVID-19. Authors' methods: Quantification of nucleated cells was approximated via reference gene primer amplification. Sequencing was performed with immunoSEQ multiplex PCR; in TCRdb, only in-frame clones are kept and a portion is missing. V, J and clone size are those of that table, while D and trimming were read from the DNA. This table has about 210,000 clones, 89% appearing once. Per germline, CDR1 LGHDT and CDR2 YNNKEL (reference sequence). V shed 0 bases and J shed 0 bases, with 6 bases lying between them. This CDR3 contains 15 residues. This clone was found once.

This receptor was taken from a woman in her thirties or forties with acute or convalescent COVID-19. J is TRBJ1-5 and V is TRBV3-1 (or the pseudogene TRBV3-2); D is unclear. The sample was peripheral blood. CDR3 in DNA: TGTGCCAGCAGCCAAGAATACTATAGCAATCAGCCCCAGCATTTT. Its translation is CASSQEYYSNQPQHF.